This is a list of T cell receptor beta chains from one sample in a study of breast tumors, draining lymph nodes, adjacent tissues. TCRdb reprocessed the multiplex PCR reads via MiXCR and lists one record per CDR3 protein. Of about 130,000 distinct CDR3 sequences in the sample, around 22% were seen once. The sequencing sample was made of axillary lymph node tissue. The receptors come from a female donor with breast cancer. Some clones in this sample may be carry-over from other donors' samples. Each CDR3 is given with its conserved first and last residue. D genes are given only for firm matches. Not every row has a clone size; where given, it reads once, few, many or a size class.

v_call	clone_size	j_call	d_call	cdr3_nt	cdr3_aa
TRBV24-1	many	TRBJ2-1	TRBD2	TGTGCCACCAGCGTGGGGACTAGCGGGAGAGGGGGTAATGAGCAGTTCTTC	CATSVGTSGRGGNEQFF
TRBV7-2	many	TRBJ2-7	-	TGTGCCAGCAGCCCCCGGCAGTTCAGCTACGAGCAGTACTTC	CASSPRQFSYEQYF
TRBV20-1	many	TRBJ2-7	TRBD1	TGCAGTGCTTGGGACAGGGGCTTCTCGGGCTCCTACGAGCAGTACTTC	CSAWDRGFSGSYEQYF
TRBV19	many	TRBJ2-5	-	TGTGCCAGTAGTATAGGAGGTTGGGAGACCCAGTACTTC	CASSIGGWETQYF
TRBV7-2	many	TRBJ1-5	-	TGTGCCAGCAGCCCTGGGACACGGAAGAATCAGCCCCAGCATTTT	CASSPGTRKNQPQHF
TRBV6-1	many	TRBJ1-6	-	TGTGCCAGCAGTGAAGGATTTGGGGCAATGAATAATTCACCCCTCCACTTT	CASSEGFGAMNNSPLHF
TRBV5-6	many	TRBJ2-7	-	TGTGCCAGCAGCTTGCGGTCAGTACGTGAGCAGTACTTC	CASSLRSVREQYF
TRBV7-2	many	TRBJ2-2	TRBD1	TGTGCCAGCAGCTTAGGCAGGGGGCTGAACACCGGGGAGCTGTTTTTT	CASSLGRGLNTGELFF
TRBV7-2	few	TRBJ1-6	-	TGTGCCAGCAGCTTAAAACGGGGAGGGCCGTCCCGCCCTAATTCACCCCTCCACTTT	CASSLKRGGPSRPNSPLHF
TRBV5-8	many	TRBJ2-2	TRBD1	TGTGCCAGCAGCTTAAACCGGGACAGAGGCACCGGGGAGCTGTTTTTT	CASSLNRDRGTGELFF
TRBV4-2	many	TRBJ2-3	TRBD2	TGTGCCAGCAGCCAAGTTAGGACCGGCGGGAGTATGGATACGCAGTATTTT	CASSQVRTGGSMDTQYF
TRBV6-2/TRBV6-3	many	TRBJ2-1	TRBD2	TGTGCCAGCAGTACCCGACTAGCGGAGGTCTACAATGAGCAGTTCTTC	CASSTRLAEVYNEQFF
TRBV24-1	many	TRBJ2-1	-	TGTGCCACCAGTGGGTTAGATTACAATGAGCAGTTCTTC	CATSGLDYNEQFF
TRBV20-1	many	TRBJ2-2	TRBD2	TGCAGTGCTAGAGACGGGAGGGGGACCGGGGAGCTGTTTTTT	CSARDGRGTGELFF
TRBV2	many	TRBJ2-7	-	TGTGCCAGCAGTGAACGGGGCAGGGGTTACCCCGTCTCCGAGCAGTACTTC	CASSERGRGYPVSEQYF
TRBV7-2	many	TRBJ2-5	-	TGTGCCAGCAGCTTCAGCGAGGTGGTCCAAGAGACCCAGTACTTC	CASSFSEVVQETQYF
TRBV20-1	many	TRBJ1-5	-	TGCAGTGCTGGAGGAGATAGCAATCAGCCCCAGCATTTT	CSAGGDSNQPQHF
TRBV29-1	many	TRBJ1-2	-	TGCAGCGTTGTATCGCCTCCCCTCTATGGCTACACCTTC	CSVVSPPLYGYTF
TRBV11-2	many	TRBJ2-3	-	TGTGCCAGCAGCTTCAGTCTCCGCACAGATACGCAGTATTTT	CASSFSLRTDTQYF
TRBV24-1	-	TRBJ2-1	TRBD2	TGTGCCACCAGTGATCACCCCCGGCTAGCGGGAGCTGTCTACAATGAGCAGTTCTTC	CATSDHPRLAGAVYNEQFF
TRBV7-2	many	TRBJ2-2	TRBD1	TGTGCCAGCAGCCTAAAACAGGGGGCGAACACCGGGGAGCTGTTTTTT	CASSLKQGANTGELFF
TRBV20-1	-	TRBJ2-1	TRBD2	TGCAGTGCCCCGGGACTAGCGGGAGTCGAGCGGTTCTTC	CSAPGLAGVERFF
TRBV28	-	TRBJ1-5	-	TGTGCCAGCAGTTTACGCAGGGATAGGAGTCAGCCCCAGCATTTT	CASSLRRDRSQPQHF
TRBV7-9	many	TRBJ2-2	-	TGTGCCAGCAGCTTTGGACCCACCGGGGAGCTGTTTTTT	CASSFGPTGELFF
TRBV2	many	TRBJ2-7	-	TGTGCCAGCGATCCGGGGGGCCTGTACGAGCAGTACTTC	CASDPGGLYEQYF
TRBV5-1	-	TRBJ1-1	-	TGCGCCAGCAGCCTGCAGACGATCGCCGGGAGTGAAGCTTTCTTT	CASSLQTIAGSEAFF